These T cell receptor beta chains were read from a single sample in a study of T cell responses to AZD1222 COVID-19 vaccine. Data came from immunoSEQ multiplex PCR; TCRdb stores just in-frame clones and leaves some out. The sample lists about 170,000 clones, 87% occurring once. Sample: peripheral blood, taken 28 days after the second AZD1222 dose. These receptors were collected from an adult who received the AZD1222 COVID-19 vaccine. Both conserved end residues are part of each CDR3. The D gene is left open where the match is weak. Clone size is stated in some rows and not others, as once, few, many or a class when expanded.

.	TRBV10-3	.	TRBJ1-3	CAISEGTIFSSGNTIYF	TGTGCCATCAGTGAGGGGACAATTTTTAGCTCTGGAAACACCATATATTTT
.	TRBV2	few	TRBJ1-4	CASSGLVGGNEKLFF	TGTGCCAGCAGTGGGCTGGTAGGGGGGAATGAAAAACTGTTTTTT
.	TRBV18	once	TRBJ1-6	CASSPGPGSNSPLHF	TGTGCCAGCTCACCAGGGCCAGGGTCAAATTCACCCCTCCACTTT
TRBD1	TRBV6-6	.	TRBJ1-4	CASNQPGQGDEKLFF	TGTGCCAGCAACCAACCGGGACAGGGGGATGAAAAACTGTTTTTT
.	TRBV5-1	.	TRBJ2-3	CASSPDSTGAQYF	TGCGCCAGCAGCCCCGACTCGACGGGGGCGCAGTATTTT
.	TRBV5-5	.	TRBJ1-1	CASRHRDTLRGTEAFF	TGTGCCAGCAGACACCGGGACACTCTCCGGGGGACTGAAGCTTTCTTT
.	TRBV9	.	TRBJ2-3	CASSVRGFGTDTQYF	TGTGCCAGCAGCGTGAGGGGGTTTGGCACAGATACGCAGTATTTT
.	TRBV4-2	.	TRBJ2-3	CASSQGNVYLTDTQYF	TGTGCCAGCAGCCAAGGGAACGTATACCTCACAGATACGCAGTATTTT
TRBD1	TRBV18	few	TRBJ1-6	CASSQGQVVSSPLHF	TGTGCCAGCTCACAGGGACAGGTCGTAAGCTCACCCCTCCACTTT
.	TRBV19	.	TRBJ1-1	CASSMGPEAFF	TGTGCCAGTAGTATGGGGCCTGAAGCTTTCTTT
TRBD1	TRBV7-2	.	TRBJ1-3	CASSGDSFSGNTIYF	TGTGCCAGCAGCGGGGACAGCTTCTCTGGAAACACCATATATTTT
.	TRBV4-1	.	TRBJ1-2	CASSQVPPQGYGYTF	TGCGCCAGCAGCCAAGTACCTCCTCAGGGCTATGGCTACACCTTC
TRBD2	TRBV7-9	.	TRBJ2-3	CASSLVSGAGANTDTQYF	TGTGCCAGCAGCTTAGTATCGGGAGCGGGGGCTAACACAGATACGCAGTATTTT
.	TRBV5-1	.	TRBJ1-2	CASSLEDGGGYGYTF	TGCGCCAGCAGCCTGGAAGACGGTGGAGGGTATGGCTACACCTTC
.	TRBV4-1	.	TRBJ2-1	CASSQVGGLNEQFF	TGCGCCAGCAGCCAAGTGGGCGGACTCAATGAGCAGTTCTTC
TRBD1	TRBV9	.	TRBJ2-7	CASSSTGEPYEQYF	TGTGCCAGCAGTTCGACAGGGGAACCCTACGAGCAGTACTTC
TRBD1	TRBV19	.	TRBJ1-5	CASSIGDRRGNQPQHF	TGTGCCAGTAGTATAGGGGACAGGAGGGGCAATCAGCCCCAGCATTTT
TRBD2	TRBV6-4	.	TRBJ2-4	CASSPSGGDLAKNIQYF	TGTGCCAGCAGTCCTAGCGGGGGCGATCTAGCCAAAAACATTCAGTACTTC
.	TRBV3-1/TRBV3-2	.	TRBJ1-6	CASSQDRGGSYNSPLHF	TGTGCCAGCAGCCAAGATCGGGGTGGGTCCTATAATTCACCCCTCCACTTT
.	TRBV18	.	TRBJ1-4	CASSRGRGPKFGLFF	TGTGCCAGCTCACGGGGGCGGGGACCGAAATTCGGACTGTTTTTT
.	TRBV2	few	TRBJ1-2	CASSEVNYGYTF	TGTGCCAGCAGTGAAGTTAACTATGGCTACACCTTC
.	TRBV6-5	.	TRBJ1-3	CASSYSGGASGNTIYF	TGTGCCAGCAGTTACTCTGGCGGAGCCTCTGGAAACACCATATATTTT
TRBD1	TRBV4-1	.	TRBJ2-1	CASSQEPPGQGAINEQFF	TGCGCCAGCAGCCAAGAACCCCCGGGACAGGGGGCTATCAATGAGCAGTTCTTC
.	TRBV5-1	.	TRBJ2-1	CASSLADYNEQFF	TGCGCCAGCAGCTTGGCGGACTACAATGAGCAGTTCTTC
.	TRBV6-6	.	TRBJ1-2	CASQKEGSYGYTF	TGTGCCAGCCAGAAGGAGGGCTCTTATGGCTACACCTTC
.	TRBV2	.	TRBJ2-2	CASRKTTTGELFF	TGTGCCAGCAGGAAAACTACAACCGGGGAGCTGTTTTTT
.	TRBV7-9	few	TRBJ2-7	CASGWSRARFWEQYF	TGTGCCAGCGGTTGGTCCCGGGCCAGATTTTGGGAGCAGTACTTC
.	TRBV5-5	.	TRBJ2-6	CASSLAPGISGANVLTF	TGTGCCAGCAGCTTGGCCCCCGGGATCTCTGGGGCCAACGTCCTGACTTTC
TRBD1	TRBV19	.	TRBJ2-7	CASSDQTGTYEQYF	TGTGCCAGTAGTGACCAGACAGGGACCTACGAGCAGTACTTC
.	TRBV6-5	.	TRBJ1-4	CASSYGRGSSGKLFF	TGTGCCAGCAGTTATGGGAGGGGCTCCTCGGGAAAACTGTTTTTT
.	TRBV10-1	.	TRBJ1-3	CASSPDSSGNTIYF	TGCGCCAGCTCACCTGACAGCTCTGGAAACACCATATATTTT
.	TRBV5-4	.	TRBJ1-1	CASSALTGSGLNTEAFF	TGTGCCAGCAGCGCCCTGACGGGGTCGGGGTTAAACACTGAAGCTTTCTTT
TRBD1	TRBV19	.	TRBJ1-2	CASSIPTGIHYGYTF	TGTGCCAGTAGTATCCCGACAGGGATTCACTATGGCTACACCTTC
TRBD2	TRBV5-1	.	TRBJ2-1	CASSISGGSYNEQFF	TGCGCCAGCAGCATTAGCGGGGGCTCCTACAATGAGCAGTTCTTC
.	TRBV4-1	.	TRBJ1-2	CASSQDRWQYGYTF	TGCGCCAGCAGCCAAGATCGATGGCAGTATGGCTACACCTTC
.	TRBV2	few	TRBJ2-1	CASLRRELYEQFF	TGTGCCAGCCTCCGGAGGGAGCTGTATGAGCAGTTCTTC
.	TRBV7-6	once	TRBJ2-7	CASSPDRLPGRHEQYF	TGTGCCAGCAGCCCTGATCGTCTGCCAGGTCGCCACGAGCAGTACTTC
TRBD1	TRBV9	.	TRBJ1-1	CASSDLGQGLMNTEAFF	TGTGCCAGCAGCGACCTAGGACAGGGGCTAATGAACACTGAAGCTTTCTTT
.	TRBV12-3/TRBV12-4	.	TRBJ2-5	CASSRTVQETQYF	TGTGCCAGCAGCAGGACCGTGCAAGAGACCCAGTACTTC
.	TRBV5-4	.	TRBJ1-6	CASSLEGDNSPLHF	TGTGCCAGCAGCTTGGAAGGGGATAATTCACCCCTCCACTTT
.	TRBV19	once	TRBJ1-2	CASSIREKYTF	TGTGCCAGTAGTATCCGGGAGAAGTACACCTTC
.	TRBV27	.	TRBJ2-7	CASSRGGYEQYF	TGTGCCAGCAGCCGAGGGGGCTACGAGCAGTACTTC
.	TRBV20-1	few	TRBJ2-7	CSASKGYEQYF	TGCAGTGCTAGTAAGGGCTACGAGCAGTACTTC
.	TRBV19	.	TRBJ2-7	CASSLSGAFEQYF	TGTGCCAGTAGTCTGTCAGGGGCTTTCGAGCAGTACTTC
.	TRBV5-1	.	TRBJ1-2	CASSFQPRATHSANYGYTF	TGCGCCAGCAGCTTCCAACCCCGGGCAACACACTCAGCTAACTATGGCTACACCTTC
TRBD2	TRBV11-2	.	TRBJ2-5	CASSLGGPLSSGGTETQYF	TGTGCCAGCAGCCTAGGTGGCCCGCTCTCTAGCGGGGGGACAGAGACCCAGTACTTC
.	TRBV30	.	TRBJ1-3	CAWSGAGRNTIYF	TGTGCCTGGAGTGGAGCAGGCCGAAACACCATATATTTT
.	TRBV10-3	.	TRBJ1-2	CAISGGTLRDGYTF	TGTGCCATCAGTGGAGGGACACTTCGGGATGGCTACACCTTC